These 2 T cell receptor beta chains were all obtained from the same sample, sequenced in a study of response to subunit inactivated influenza vaccine (dated by TCRdb to the late 2010s). The protocol used for the library was RT-PCR. The sequencer listed for this sample is Illumina HiSeq 2500. Clones were called with MiXCR by TCRdb after fastp trimmed the public reads at Q25, and only in-frame beta chains were retained. When rows share a CDR3 protein, they turn into one entry using the most common DNA and genes. This sample comprises about 540,000 distinct CDR3 sequences, around 21% of them detected only once. The top ten hold 2.5% to 3% of the sample. In addition, the sample was reused for a study of T cells expressing NK-cell markers. As the second study states: TCR beta cDNA libraries were made by 5'RACE template switching that added a universal primer site and unique molecular identifiers.

The input for sequencing was CD4+ T cells sorted from PBMCs, taken less than 13 days after vaccination. All receptors come from a man in his fifties who received an inactivated influenza vaccine. Donor details come from another sample of the same person, matched by shared clones.

The chain carries TRBV7-2 and TRBJ2-3, with no clear D. Germline values: CDR1 SGHTA, CDR2 FQGNSA. V was cut by 8 bases and J by 2 bases, with 11 bases left in between. The CDR3 has 13 residues. Here the CDR3 reads CASGKYNTDTQYF. The CDR3 DNA is TGTGCCAGCGGGAAGTACAACACAGATACGCAGTATTTT.

This clonotype was detected a few times. CDR3 DNA sequence: TGCAGTGCCCCAGGTCGACTTGCGACTAGCACAGATACGCAGTATTTT. Its translation is CSAPGRLATSTDTQYF. The chain couples TRBV20-1 to TRBJ2-3; D uncertain. V lost 6 bases and J lost 0, with 19 bases in between. The CDR3 consists of 16 residues. Germline V gives CDR1 DFQATT, CDR2 SNEGSKA (reference sequence).